Shown below are 21 T cell receptor beta chains from a single sample sequenced in a study of blood T cell repertoires in COVID-19. Generated by immunoSEQ multiplex PCR, the TCRdb table keeps only in-frame clones and is missing some. The sample has about 230,000 clones, about 83% seen once. The sequenced sample consisted of peripheral blood. These receptors came from a woman aged 45 to 65 with acute or convalescent COVID-19.

This chain uses TRBV28 with TRBJ2-7; D is possibly TRBD1 (6 bases). From germline, CDR1 is MDHEN and CDR2 SYDVKM. The length of the CDR3 is 12 residues. The V end lost 8 bases, the J end lost 3 bases, and 11 bases lay between the germline ends. The DNA of the CDR3 is TGTGCCAGCCGGGACACCCTCTACGAGCAGTACTTC. Encoded protein: CASRDTLYEQYF.

The DNA for the CDR3 is TGTGCCTGGAGAGGACAGGCCGCGACGGAGACCCAGTACTTC. This encodes CAWRGQAATETQYF. This chain connects TRBV30 to TRBJ2-5, with 7 bases matching TRBD1. This CDR3 has 14 residues. Germline V gene lookup returns CDR1 GTSNPN and CDR2 SVGIG (reference sequence). The V gene end was trimmed by 3 bases and the J gene end by 5 bases; junction bases not matched to a gene: 9.

The chain employs TRBV7-9 and TRBJ1-2, with D tentatively TRBD1 (5 bases). Germline values: CDR1 SEHNR, CDR2 FQNEAQ (reference sequence). This CDR3 region has 13 residues. Trimming removed 3 bases at V and 2 bases at J, with 7 bases between. The CDR3 DNA follows: TGTGCCAGCAGCTTTGGGGCAAACTATGGCTACACCTTC. It yields the protein CASSFGANYGYTF.

This chain connects TRBV12-3 or TRBV12-4 to TRBJ1-2, with D uncertain. V lost 5 bases and J 3 bases, leaving 10 bases between the germline ends. The CDR3 sequence is 13 residues long. CDR3 protein: CASSRRRDYGYTF. The DNA of the CDR3 is TGTGCCAGCAGTCGAAGGAGGGACTATGGCTACACCTTC.

A few counts support this clone. The gene calls are TRBV11-2 and TRBJ2-1, with 11 bases matching TRBD2. From germline, CDR1 is SGHAT and CDR2 FQNNGV. The CDR3 sequence is 15 residues long. The V segment lost 5 bases and the J segment 6 bases; nucleotides outside the gene matches: 6. CDR3 nucleotide sequence: TGTGCCAGCAGCCCACTAGCGGGAGTGCGCAATGAGCAGTTCTTC. This sequence encodes CASSPLAGVRNEQFF.

The chain has TRBV4-2 and TRBJ1-2; 7 positions agree with TRBD1. CDR3 length equals 15 residues. Germline V gene sequence: CDR1 LGHNA, CDR2 YNFKEQ. V gave up 1 base and J gave up 6 bases; unmatched junction bases: 8. Written as DNA, the CDR3 is TGTGCCAGCAGCCAAGGTAGGACAGGAGGGGATGGCTACACCTTC. It yields the protein CASSQGRTGGDGYTF.

The V gene is TRBV4-2, the J gene TRBJ2-3; 9 nucleotides agree with TRBD1. The junction had 9 bases not matched to a gene; V was cut back by 4 bases and J by 7 bases. CDR1 and CDR2 (germline): LGHNA, YNFKEQ. The CDR3 has 15 amino acids. CDR3 region: CASSLDRGVRYTQYF. The CDR3 DNA reads TGTGCCAGCAGCCTGGACAGGGGCGTGAGATATACGCAGTATTTT.

This clone was seen once. The chain combines TRBV7-2 with TRBJ2-7; 14 bases agree with TRBD2. V trimming: 5 bases; J trimming: 3 bases; junction bases outside the gene matches: 3. The CDR3 is made up of 15 amino acids. Germline V gives CDR1 SGHTA, CDR2 FQGNSA. CDR3 DNA sequence: TGTGCCAGCAGCCCGGGACTAGCGGGGGACTACGAGCAGTACTTC. This codes for CASSPGLAGDYEQYF.

This clone appeared a few times. V usage is TRBV7-2 and J usage is TRBJ1-3; unclear D gene. The V and J ends lost 5 bases and 1 base respectively, with 15 bases between them. This CDR3 is built from 16 residues. The V gene's germline CDR1 is SGHTA and CDR2 FQGNSA. Here the CDR3 reads CASSPHSGRSGNTIYF. The CDR3 DNA follows: TGTGCCAGCAGCCCCCACAGTGGGAGATCTGGAAACACCATATATTTT.

This clone showed up just a few times. The V and J genes are TRBV2 and TRBJ1-4; no firm D call. Germline CDR1 SNHLY, CDR2 FYNNEI. Trimming shortened V by 4 bases and J by 6 bases, and 9 bases separated the two germline ends. This CDR3 spans 13 amino acids. The CDR3 nucleotides are TGTGCCAGCAGTGTGTGGCAGGATGAAAAACTGTTTTTT. Translated, it gives CASSVWQDEKLFF.

This rearrangement joins TRBV12-3 or TRBV12-4 to TRBJ2-3, with TRBD1 matching over 7 bases. Germline trimming cut 0 bases from V and 8 bases from J; bases unmatched to any gene: 2. This CDR3 comprises 13 residues. The CDR3 region is CASSLATGSTQYF. CDR3 coding DNA: TGTGCCAGCAGTTTAGCGACAGGGTCTACGCAGTATTTT.

The gene calls are TRBV5-6 and TRBJ1-2; 8 nucleotides match TRBD1. CDR1 and CDR2 from the germline V gene are SGHDT and YYEEEE. The CDR3 runs 14 residues. The V and J ends lost 4 bases and 0 bases, in that order; junction bases with no gene match: 2. CDR3 loop: CASSVQGANYGYTF. CDR3 coding DNA: TGTGCCAGCAGCGTACAGGGGGCTAACTATGGCTACACCTTC.

This rearrangement joins TRBV19 to TRBJ2-5, with D perhaps TRBD1 (6 bases). This CDR3 spans 13 amino acids. The germline V gene has CDR1 LNHDA and CDR2 SQIVND (reference sequence). Trimming pared 5 bases from V and 5 bases from J, leaving 12 bases between. CDR3 sequence reads: CASSVQGWETQYF. The CDR3, as DNA: TGTGCCAGTAGTGTACAGGGTTGGGAGACCCAGTACTTC. The full variable domain, rest sourced from reference TRBV19 and TRBJ2-5, is DGGITQSPKYLFRKEGQNVTLSCEQNLNHDAMYWYRQDPGQGLRLIYYSQIVNDFQKGDIAEGYSVSREKKESFPLTVTSAQKNPTAFYLCASSVQGWETQYFGPGTRLLVL.

The chain joins TRBV9 to TRBJ2-1, with D maybe TRBD2 (6 bases). Trimming left V 0 bases short and J 5 bases short, with 12 bases between. This CDR3 region has 15 residues. In germline, CDR1 is SGDLS, CDR2 YYNGEE. CDR3 sequence reads: CASSVAVAANNEQFF. The CDR3 DNA reads TGTGCCAGCAGCGTAGCTGTAGCGGCTAACAATGAGCAGTTCTTC.

This clone was counted a few times. This sequence joins TRBV19 and TRBJ1-5, with 8 bases lining up with TRBD1. V gave up 3 bases and J gave up 6 bases; unmatched junction bases: 7. The CDR3 loop spans 15 amino acids. The germline gives CDR1 LNHDA, CDR2 SQIVND (reference sequence). CDR3 loop: CASSISTGVSQPQHF. Here the CDR3 DNA reads TGTGCCAGTAGTATCTCGACAGGGGTGAGTCAGCCCCAGCATTTT.

This chain connects TRBV10-1 to TRBJ2-4, with D perhaps TRBD1 (5 bases). The V gene lost 3 bases and the J gene lost 3 bases, with 12 bases spanning the gap. This CDR3 is 15 amino acids long. Germline CDR1 and CDR2: WNHNN and SYGVQD (reference sequence). The CDR3 here is CASSEEGAGKNIQYF. CDR3 bases: TGCGCCAGCAGTGAAGAAGGGGCCGGCAAAAACATTCAGTACTTC.

CDR3 coding DNA: TGTGCCAGCAGCTTGGGAGGATCCACGGAGACCCAGTACTTC. Its translation is CASSLGGSTETQYF. The chain combines TRBV5-4 with TRBJ2-5; D is uncertain. This CDR3 contains 14 residues. V was trimmed by 0 bases and J by 5 bases, leaving 11 bases between them. In germline, CDR1 is SGHNT, CDR2 YYREEE (reference sequence).

V usage is TRBV7-9 and J usage is TRBJ1-3, with 8 bases identical to TRBD1. The CDR3 runs to 16 residues. CDR1 and CDR2 (germline): SEHNR, FQNEAQ (reference sequence). The J segment lost 2 bases and the V segment lost 5 bases, leaving 8 bases of the junction unmatched. The CDR3 nucleotides read TGTGCCAGCAGCCCAACAGGGGGTAAGGCTGGAAACACCATATATTTT. Encoded protein: CASSPTGGKAGNTIYF.

The J gene is TRBJ1-5, the V gene TRBV28, with 8 bases fitting TRBD1. Germline V gene lookup returns CDR1 MDHEN and CDR2 SYDVKM. This CDR3 region has 15 residues. V trimming: 5 bases; J trimming: 7 bases; junction bases outside the gene matches: 10. The CDR3 nucleotides are TGTGCCAGCAGTCAAACCGGACAGGGTGGCCAGCCCCAGCATTTT. Its translation is CASSQTGQGGQPQHF.

The chain combines TRBV7-9 with TRBJ2-7; 8 nucleotides line up with TRBD1. The V segment lost 8 bases and the J segment 6 bases; nucleotides outside the gene matches: 12. There are 14 residues in the CDR3. Germline CDR1 is SEHNR and CDR2 is FQNEAQ (reference sequence). The CDR3 coding sequence is TGTGCCAGCGGAACCCAGGGGGCGCGTTCCGAGCAGTACTTC. This sequence encodes CASGTQGARSEQYF. The full variable domain, rest sourced from reference TRBV7-9 and TRBJ2-7, is DTGVSQNPRHKITKRGQNVTFRCDPISEHNRLYWYRQTLGQGPEFLTYFQNEAQLEKSRLLSDRFSAERPKGSFSTLEIQRTEQGDSAMYLCASGTQGARSEQYFGPGTRLTVT.

The rearrangement uses TRBV12-3 or TRBV12-4 and TRBJ1-1; no firm D call. V was clipped by 2 bases and J by 4 bases, with 8 bases between them. This CDR3 spans 13 amino acids. The chain's CDR3 is CASSLSRSTEAFF. CDR3 bases: TGTGCCAGCAGTTTAAGTCGCAGCACTGAAGCTTTCTTT.